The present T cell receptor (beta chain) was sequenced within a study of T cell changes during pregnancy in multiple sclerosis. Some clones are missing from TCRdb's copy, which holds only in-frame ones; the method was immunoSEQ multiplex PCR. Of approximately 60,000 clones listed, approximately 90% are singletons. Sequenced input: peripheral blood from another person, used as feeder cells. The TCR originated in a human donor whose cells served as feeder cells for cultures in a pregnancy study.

In nucleotides, the CDR3 is TGTGCCAGCAGCTTAGGGGCCCATCTCGCGACGCATGAGCAGTACTTC. It specifies CASSLGAHLATHEQYF. The V and J genes are TRBV7-6 and TRBJ2-7; D remains unclear. The length of the CDR3 is 16 residues. The V gene lost 1 base and the J gene lost 7 bases, with 20 bases spanning the gap. Germline lookup yields CDR1 SGHVS and CDR2 FNYEAQ.